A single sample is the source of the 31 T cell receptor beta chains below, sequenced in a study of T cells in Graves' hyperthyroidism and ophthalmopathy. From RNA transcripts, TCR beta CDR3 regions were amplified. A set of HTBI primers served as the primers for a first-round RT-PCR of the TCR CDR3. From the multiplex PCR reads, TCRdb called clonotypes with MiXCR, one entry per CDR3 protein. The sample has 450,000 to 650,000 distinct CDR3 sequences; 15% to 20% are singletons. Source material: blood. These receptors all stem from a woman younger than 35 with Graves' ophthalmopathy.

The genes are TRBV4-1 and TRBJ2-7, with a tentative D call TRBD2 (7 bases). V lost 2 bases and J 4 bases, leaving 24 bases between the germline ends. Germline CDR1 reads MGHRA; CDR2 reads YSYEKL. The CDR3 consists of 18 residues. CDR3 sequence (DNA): TGCGCCAGCAGCCAACGCGGGAGTGGTGCGACAGGAACTTACGAGCAGTACTTC. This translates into CASSQRGSGATGTYEQYF.

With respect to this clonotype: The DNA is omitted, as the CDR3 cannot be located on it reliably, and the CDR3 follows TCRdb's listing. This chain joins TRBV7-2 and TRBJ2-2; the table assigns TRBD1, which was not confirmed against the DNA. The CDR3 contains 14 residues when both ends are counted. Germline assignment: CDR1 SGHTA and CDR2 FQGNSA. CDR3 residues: CASSPDRVAGSCFF.

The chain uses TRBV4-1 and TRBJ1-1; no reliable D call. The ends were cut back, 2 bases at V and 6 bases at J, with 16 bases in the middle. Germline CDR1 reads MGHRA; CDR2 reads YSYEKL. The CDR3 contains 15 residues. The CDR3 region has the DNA TGCGCCAGCAGCCAATCACGGGCGACGGGAGCTGAAGCTTTCTTT. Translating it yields CASSQSRATGAEAFF.

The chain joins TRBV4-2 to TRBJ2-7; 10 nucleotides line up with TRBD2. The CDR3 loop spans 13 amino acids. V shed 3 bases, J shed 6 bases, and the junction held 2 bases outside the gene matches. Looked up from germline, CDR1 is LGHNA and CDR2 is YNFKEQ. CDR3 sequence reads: CASSQTSGPEQYF. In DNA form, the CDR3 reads TGTGCCAGCAGCCAGACTAGCGGGCCCGAGCAGTACTTC.

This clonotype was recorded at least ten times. The CDR3 nucleotides read TGTGCCAGCAGCTCAACAGGTGTCTATGGCTACACCTTC. Protein: CASSSTGVYGYTF. The rearrangement links TRBV11-2 to TRBJ1-2, with D possibly TRBD1 on 5 matching bases. Germline CDR1 SGHAT, CDR2 FQNNGV. V was cut by 4 bases and J by 4 bases, with 10 bases left in between. This CDR3 has 13 amino acids.

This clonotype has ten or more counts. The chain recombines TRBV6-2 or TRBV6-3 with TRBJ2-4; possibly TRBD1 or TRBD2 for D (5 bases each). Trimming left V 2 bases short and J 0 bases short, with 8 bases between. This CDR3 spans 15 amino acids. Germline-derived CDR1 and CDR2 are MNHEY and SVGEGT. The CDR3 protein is CASSYGGIAKNIQYF. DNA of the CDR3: TGTGCCAGCAGTTACGGGGGTATAGCCAAAAACATTCAGTACTTC.

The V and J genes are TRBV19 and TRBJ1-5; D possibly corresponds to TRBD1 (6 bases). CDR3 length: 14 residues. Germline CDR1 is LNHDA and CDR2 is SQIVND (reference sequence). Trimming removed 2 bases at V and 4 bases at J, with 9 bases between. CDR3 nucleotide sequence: TGTGCCAGTAGTATAAGGGGGACAAATCAGCCCCAGCATTTT. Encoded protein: CASSIRGTNQPQHF. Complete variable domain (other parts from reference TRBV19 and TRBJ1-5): DGGITQSPKYLFRKEGQNVTLSCEQNLNHDAMYWYRQDPGQGLRLIYYSQIVNDFQKGDIAEGYSVSREKKESFPLTVTSAQKNPTAFYLCASSIRGTNQPQHFGDGTRLSIL.

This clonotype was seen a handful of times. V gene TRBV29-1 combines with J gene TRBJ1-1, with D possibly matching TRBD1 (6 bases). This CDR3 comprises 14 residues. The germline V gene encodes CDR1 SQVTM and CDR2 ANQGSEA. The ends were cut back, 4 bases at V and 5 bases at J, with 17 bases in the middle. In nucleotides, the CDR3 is TGCAGCGTTGCCCCCGTGGGGGCCATAACTGAAGCTTTCTTT. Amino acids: CSVAPVGAITEAFF.

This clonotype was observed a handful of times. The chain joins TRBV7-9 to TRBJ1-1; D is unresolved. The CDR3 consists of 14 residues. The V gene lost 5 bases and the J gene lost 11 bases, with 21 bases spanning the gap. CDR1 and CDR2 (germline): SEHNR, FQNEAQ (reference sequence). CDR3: CASSEIEEHPRAFF. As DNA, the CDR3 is TGTGCCAGCAGCGAAATTGAGGAACACCCCCGGGCTTTCTTT.

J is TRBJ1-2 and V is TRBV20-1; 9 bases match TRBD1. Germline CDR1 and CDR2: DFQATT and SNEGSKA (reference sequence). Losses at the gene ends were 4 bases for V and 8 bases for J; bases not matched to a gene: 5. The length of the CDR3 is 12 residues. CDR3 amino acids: CSAKTGGEGYTF. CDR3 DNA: TGCAGTGCTAAGACAGGGGGAGAAGGCTACACCTTC.

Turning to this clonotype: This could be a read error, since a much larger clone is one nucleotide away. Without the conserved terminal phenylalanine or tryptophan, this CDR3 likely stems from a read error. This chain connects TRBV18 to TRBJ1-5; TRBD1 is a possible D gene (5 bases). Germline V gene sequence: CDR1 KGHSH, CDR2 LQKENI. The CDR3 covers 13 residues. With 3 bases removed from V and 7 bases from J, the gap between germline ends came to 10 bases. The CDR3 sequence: CASSPAGGQPQHC. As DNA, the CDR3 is TGTGCCAGCTCACCTGCCGGGGGACAGCCCCAGCATTGT.

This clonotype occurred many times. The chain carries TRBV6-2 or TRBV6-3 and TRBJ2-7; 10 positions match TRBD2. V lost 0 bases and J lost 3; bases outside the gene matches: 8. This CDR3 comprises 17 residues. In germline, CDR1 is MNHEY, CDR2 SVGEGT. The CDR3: CASSYSATSGTLYEQYF. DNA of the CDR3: TGTGCCAGCAGTTACTCCGCTACTAGCGGGACCCTCTACGAGCAGTACTTC.

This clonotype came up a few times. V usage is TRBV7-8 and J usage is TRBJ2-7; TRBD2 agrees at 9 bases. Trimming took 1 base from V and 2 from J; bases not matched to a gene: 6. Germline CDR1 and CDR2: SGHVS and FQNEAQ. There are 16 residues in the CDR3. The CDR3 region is CASSLGRAGGPYEQYF. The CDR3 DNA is TGTGCCAGCAGCTTAGGCCGGGCGGGGGGGCCCTACGAGCAGTACTTC.

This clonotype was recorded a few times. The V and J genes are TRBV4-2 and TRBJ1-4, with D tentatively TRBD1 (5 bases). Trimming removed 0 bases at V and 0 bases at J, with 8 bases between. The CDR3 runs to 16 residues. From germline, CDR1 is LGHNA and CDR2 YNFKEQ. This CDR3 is CASSQDLGATNEKLFF. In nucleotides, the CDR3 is TGTGCCAGCAGCCAAGACCTGGGGGCAACTAATGAAAAACTGTTTTTT.

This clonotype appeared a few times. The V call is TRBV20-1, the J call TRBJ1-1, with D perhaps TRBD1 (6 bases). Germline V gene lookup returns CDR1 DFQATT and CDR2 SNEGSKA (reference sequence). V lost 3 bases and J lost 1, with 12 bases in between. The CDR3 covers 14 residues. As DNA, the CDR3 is TGCAGTGCTAGCTCTGCCAGGGGGAACACTGAAGCTTTCTTT. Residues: CSASSARGNTEAFF.

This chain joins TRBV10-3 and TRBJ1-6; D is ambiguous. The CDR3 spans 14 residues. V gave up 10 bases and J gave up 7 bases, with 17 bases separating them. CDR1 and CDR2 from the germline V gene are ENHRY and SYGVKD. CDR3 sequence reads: CATADGRKNSPLHF. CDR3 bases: TGTGCCACCGCGGACGGCAGGAAAAATTCACCCCTCCACTTT.

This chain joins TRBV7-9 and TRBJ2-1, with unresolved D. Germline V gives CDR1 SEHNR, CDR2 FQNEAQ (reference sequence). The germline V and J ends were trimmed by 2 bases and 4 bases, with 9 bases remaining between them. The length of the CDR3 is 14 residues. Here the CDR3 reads CASSLWSQYNEQFF. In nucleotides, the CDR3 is TGTGCCAGCAGCTTATGGTCGCAGTACAATGAGCAGTTCTTC.

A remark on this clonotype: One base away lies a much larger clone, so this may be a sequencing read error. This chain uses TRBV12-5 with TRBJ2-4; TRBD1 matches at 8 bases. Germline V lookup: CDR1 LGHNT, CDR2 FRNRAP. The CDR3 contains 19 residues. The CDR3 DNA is TGTGCTAGTGGTTTGGTACCAAGGGCAGGGGGCATGGCCAAAAACATTCTGTACTTC. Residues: CASGLVPRAGGMAKNILYF. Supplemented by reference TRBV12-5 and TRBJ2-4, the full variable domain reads DARVTQTPRHKVTEMGQEVTMRCQPILGHNTVFWYRQTMMQGLELLAYFRNRAPLDDSGMPKDRFSAEMPDATLATLKIQPSEPRDSAVYFCASGLVPRAGGMAKNILYFGAGTRLSVL.

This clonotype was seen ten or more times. CDR3 sequence: CASSQGREDTEAFF. CDR3 nucleotide sequence: TGTGCCAGCAGCCAGGGGCGAGAGGACACTGAAGCTTTCTTT. This chain connects TRBV7-9 to TRBJ1-1; TRBD1 is a possible D gene (6 bases). V lost 5 bases and J lost 3, with 13 bases in between. From germline, CDR1 is SEHNR and CDR2 FQNEAQ (reference sequence). This CDR3 has 14 residues. Full variable domain (remainder filled in from reference TRBV7-9 and TRBJ1-1): DTGVSQNPRHKITKRGQNVTFRCDPISEHNRLYWYRQTLGQGPEFLTYFQNEAQLEKSRLLSDRFSAERPKGSFSTLEIQRTEQGDSAMYLCASSQGREDTEAFFGQGTRLTVV.

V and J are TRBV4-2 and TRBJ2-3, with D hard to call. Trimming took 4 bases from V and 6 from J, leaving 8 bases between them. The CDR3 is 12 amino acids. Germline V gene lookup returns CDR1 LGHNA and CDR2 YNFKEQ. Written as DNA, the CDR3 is TGTGCCAGCAGCCTAGAGTGGGATACGCAGTATTTT. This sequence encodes CASSLEWDTQYF.

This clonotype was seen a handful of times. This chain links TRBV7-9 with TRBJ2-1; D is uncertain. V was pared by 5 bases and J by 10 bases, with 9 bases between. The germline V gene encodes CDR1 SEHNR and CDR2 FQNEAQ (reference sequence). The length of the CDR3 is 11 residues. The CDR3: CASSPQREQFF. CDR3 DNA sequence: TGTGCCAGCAGCCCCCAGCGCGAGCAGTTCTTC.

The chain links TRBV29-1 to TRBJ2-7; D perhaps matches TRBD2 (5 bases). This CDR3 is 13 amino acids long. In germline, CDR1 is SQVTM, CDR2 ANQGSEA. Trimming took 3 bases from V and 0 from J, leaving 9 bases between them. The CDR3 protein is CSVEWENSYEQYF. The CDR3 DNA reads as TGCAGCGTTGAGTGGGAGAACTCCTACGAGCAGTACTTC.

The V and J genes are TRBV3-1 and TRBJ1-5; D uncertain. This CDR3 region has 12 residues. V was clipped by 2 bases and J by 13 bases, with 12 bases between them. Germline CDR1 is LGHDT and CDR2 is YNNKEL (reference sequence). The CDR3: CASSQQSGTQHF. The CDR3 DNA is TGTGCCAGCAGCCAACAGTCTGGTACTCAGCATTTT.

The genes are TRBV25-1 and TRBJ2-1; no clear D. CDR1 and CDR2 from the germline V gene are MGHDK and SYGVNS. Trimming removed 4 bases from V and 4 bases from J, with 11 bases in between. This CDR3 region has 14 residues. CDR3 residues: CASSGNVSYNEQFF. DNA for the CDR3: TGTGCCAGCAGTGGCAACGTTTCGTACAATGAGCAGTTCTTC.

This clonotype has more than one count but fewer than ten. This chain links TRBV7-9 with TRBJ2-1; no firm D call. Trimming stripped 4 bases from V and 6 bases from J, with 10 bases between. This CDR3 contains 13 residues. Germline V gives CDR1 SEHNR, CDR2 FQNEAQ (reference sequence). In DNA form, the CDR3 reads TGTGCCAGCAGCTCTTCCCTAGTCAATGAGCAGTTCTTC. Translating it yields CASSSSLVNEQFF.

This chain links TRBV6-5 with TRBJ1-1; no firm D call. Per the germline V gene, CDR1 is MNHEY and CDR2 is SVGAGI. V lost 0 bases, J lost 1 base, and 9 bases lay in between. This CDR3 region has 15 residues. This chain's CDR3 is CASSYSICGNTEAFF. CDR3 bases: TGTGCCAGCAGTTACTCGATCTGCGGGAACACTGAAGCTTTCTTT.

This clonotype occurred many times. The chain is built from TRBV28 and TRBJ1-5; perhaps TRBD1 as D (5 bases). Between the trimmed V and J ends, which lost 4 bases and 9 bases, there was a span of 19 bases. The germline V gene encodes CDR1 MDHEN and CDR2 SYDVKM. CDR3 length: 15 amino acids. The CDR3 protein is CASSSTDTRDSPQHF. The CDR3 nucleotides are TGTGCCAGCAGTTCTACCGATACCAGGGATTCGCCCCAGCATTTT.

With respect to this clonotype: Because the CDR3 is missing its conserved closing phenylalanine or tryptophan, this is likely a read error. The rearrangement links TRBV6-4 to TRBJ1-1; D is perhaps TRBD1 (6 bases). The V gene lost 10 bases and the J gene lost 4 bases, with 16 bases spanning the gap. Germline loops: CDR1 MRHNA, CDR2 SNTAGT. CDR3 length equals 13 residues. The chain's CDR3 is CAITGTGSTEAFS. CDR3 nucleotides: TGTGCCATCACGGGAACAGGGAGCACTGAAGCTTTCTCT.

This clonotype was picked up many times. CDR3 nucleotides: TGTGCCAGCAGTGAACAGGTCTTCACCGGGGAGCTGTTTTTT. Its protein product is CASSEQVFTGELFF. This chain uses TRBV2 with TRBJ2-2; no reliable D call. CDR1 and CDR2 from the germline V gene are SNHLY and FYNNEI. This CDR3 region has 14 residues. The ends were cut back, 2 bases at V and 4 bases at J, with 8 bases in the middle.

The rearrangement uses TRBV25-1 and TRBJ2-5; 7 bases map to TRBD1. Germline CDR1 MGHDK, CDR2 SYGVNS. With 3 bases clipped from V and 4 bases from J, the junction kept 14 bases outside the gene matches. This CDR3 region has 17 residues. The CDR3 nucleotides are TGTGCCAGCAGTGATCATACCGGGACAGCCACGGGAGAGACCCAGTACTTC. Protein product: CASSDHTGTATGETQYF. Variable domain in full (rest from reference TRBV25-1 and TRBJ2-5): EADIYQTPRYLVIGTGKKITLECSQTMGHDKMYWYQQDPGMELHLIHYSYGVNSTEKGDLSSESTVSRIRTEHFPLTLESARPSHTSQYLCASSDHTGTATGETQYFGPGTRLLVL.

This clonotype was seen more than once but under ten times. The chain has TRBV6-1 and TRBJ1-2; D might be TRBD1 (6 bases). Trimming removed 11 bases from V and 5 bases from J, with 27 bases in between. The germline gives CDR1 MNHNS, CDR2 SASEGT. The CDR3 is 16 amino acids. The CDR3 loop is CALLAGGQTGRYGYTF. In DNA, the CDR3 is TGTGCCCTACTCGCGGGTGGACAGACCGGGAGGTATGGCTACACCTTC.